Below are 2 T cell receptor beta chains sequenced from a single sample in a study of response to subunit inactivated influenza vaccine. TCRdb redid the calling of the RT-PCR reads with MiXCR, one entry per CDR3 protein. The profile shows 450,000 to 550,000 distinct CDR3 sequences, over 25% of them singletons. Sequencing used CD4+ T cells sorted from PBMCs, obtained 5 to 6 days after vaccination. The source of these receptors is a man in his forties or fifties who received an inactivated influenza vaccine.

J is TRBJ1-1 and V is TRBV6-2 or TRBV6-3; TRBD1 is a possible D gene (6 bases). CDR1 and CDR2 (germline): MNHEY, SVGEGT. Trimming took off 2 bases at V and 5 bases at J, with 15 bases between the two ends. The CDR3 contains 15 residues. Here the CDR3 reads CASSYPGAGSTEAFF. CDR3 bases: TGTGCCAGCAGTTACCCGGGGGCCGGGAGTACTGAAGCTTTCTTT.

The table lists this clonotype with a count of one. V is TRBV20-1 and J is TRBJ2-7, with D possibly being TRBD2 (5 bases). Trimming pared 6 bases from V and 0 bases from J, leaving 12 bases between. Germline V gene data show CDR1 as DFQATT and CDR2 as SNEGSKA (reference sequence). The CDR3 is 13 amino acids. CDR3 protein: CSAERGDSYEQYF. In nucleotides, the CDR3 is TGCAGTGCAGAACGGGGTGACTCCTACGAGCAGTACTTC.